These 4 T cell receptor beta chains were all obtained from the same sample, sequenced in a study of cytomegalovirus exposure and HLA in healthy donors. The primer mix had 60 Vbeta and 13 Jbeta primers. Clones were sequenced by immunoSEQ multiplex PCR, and TCRdb holds only the in-frame ones, with some missing. The sample has under 250,000 clones, about 84% seen once. Sequences were obtained from PBMCs. These receptors were taken from a human donor in good health.

J is TRBJ2-7 and V is TRBV4-3; TRBD2 matches 8 bases. J was trimmed by 4 bases and V by 0 bases; bases with no gene match: 8. This CDR3 spans 16 amino acids. Germline V gene data show CDR1 as LGHNA and CDR2 as YSLEER. The CDR3 DNA reads TGCGCCAGCAGCCAAGAACAGAGCGGGAGTGCGTACGAGCAGTACTTC. Its protein product is CASSQEQSGSAYEQYF.

This chain links TRBV30 with TRBJ1-1; the D gene is possibly TRBD1 (5 bases). CDR1 and CDR2 from the germline V gene are GTSNPN and SVGIG (reference sequence). The CDR3 loop spans 12 amino acids. The V end lost 4 bases, the J end lost 8 bases, and 14 bases lay between the germline ends. The CDR3 loop is CAWTPLQVEAFF. CDR3 nucleotide sequence: TGTGCCTGGACCCCCCTACAGGTGGAAGCTTTCTTT.

This sequence joins TRBV29-1 and TRBJ1-2; 10 bases are shared with TRBD1. CDR1 and CDR2 from the germline V gene are SQVTM and ANQGSEA. After removal of 6 bases from V and 7 bases from J, the junction contained 11 bases not matched to a gene. This CDR3 is built from 14 residues. DNA of the CDR3: TGCAGCGTCTCAACCGGGACAGGGGTTGGTGGCTACACCTTC. As protein: CSVSTGTGVGGYTF.

This chain uses TRBV5-1 with TRBJ2-7, with 8 bases lining up with TRBD2. Germline V lookup: CDR1 SGHRS, CDR2 YFSETQ. V dropped 0 bases and J dropped 0; count of bases not matched to a gene: 5. This CDR3 has 16 residues. The CDR3 reads CASSLAATSVSYEQYF. As DNA, the CDR3 is TGCGCCAGCAGCTTGGCCGCGACTAGCGTCTCCTACGAGCAGTACTTC.